This T cell receptor beta chain comes out of a study of T cell changes during pregnancy in multiple sclerosis. Some clones are missing from TCRdb's copy, which holds only in-frame ones; the method was immunoSEQ multiplex PCR. The data hold 45,000 to 50,000 clones, with roughly 92% observed a single time. This CDR3 comprises 14 residues. Per the germline V gene, CDR1 is MNHEY and CDR2 is SVGAGI. V lost 10 bases, J lost 4 bases, and 8 bases stayed unmatched. The sample was CD4+ T cells from peripheral blood mononuclear cells, taken in the second trimester of pregnancy. The receptor was derived from a female donor in good health, enrolled as a control in a pregnancy study. This chain links TRBV6-5 with TRBJ2-1; 9 bases are shared with TRBD1. The CDR3 bases are TGTGCCACCGGCCGGGACAGGGCATACAATGAGCAGTTCTTC. Translating it yields CATGRDRAYNEQFF.